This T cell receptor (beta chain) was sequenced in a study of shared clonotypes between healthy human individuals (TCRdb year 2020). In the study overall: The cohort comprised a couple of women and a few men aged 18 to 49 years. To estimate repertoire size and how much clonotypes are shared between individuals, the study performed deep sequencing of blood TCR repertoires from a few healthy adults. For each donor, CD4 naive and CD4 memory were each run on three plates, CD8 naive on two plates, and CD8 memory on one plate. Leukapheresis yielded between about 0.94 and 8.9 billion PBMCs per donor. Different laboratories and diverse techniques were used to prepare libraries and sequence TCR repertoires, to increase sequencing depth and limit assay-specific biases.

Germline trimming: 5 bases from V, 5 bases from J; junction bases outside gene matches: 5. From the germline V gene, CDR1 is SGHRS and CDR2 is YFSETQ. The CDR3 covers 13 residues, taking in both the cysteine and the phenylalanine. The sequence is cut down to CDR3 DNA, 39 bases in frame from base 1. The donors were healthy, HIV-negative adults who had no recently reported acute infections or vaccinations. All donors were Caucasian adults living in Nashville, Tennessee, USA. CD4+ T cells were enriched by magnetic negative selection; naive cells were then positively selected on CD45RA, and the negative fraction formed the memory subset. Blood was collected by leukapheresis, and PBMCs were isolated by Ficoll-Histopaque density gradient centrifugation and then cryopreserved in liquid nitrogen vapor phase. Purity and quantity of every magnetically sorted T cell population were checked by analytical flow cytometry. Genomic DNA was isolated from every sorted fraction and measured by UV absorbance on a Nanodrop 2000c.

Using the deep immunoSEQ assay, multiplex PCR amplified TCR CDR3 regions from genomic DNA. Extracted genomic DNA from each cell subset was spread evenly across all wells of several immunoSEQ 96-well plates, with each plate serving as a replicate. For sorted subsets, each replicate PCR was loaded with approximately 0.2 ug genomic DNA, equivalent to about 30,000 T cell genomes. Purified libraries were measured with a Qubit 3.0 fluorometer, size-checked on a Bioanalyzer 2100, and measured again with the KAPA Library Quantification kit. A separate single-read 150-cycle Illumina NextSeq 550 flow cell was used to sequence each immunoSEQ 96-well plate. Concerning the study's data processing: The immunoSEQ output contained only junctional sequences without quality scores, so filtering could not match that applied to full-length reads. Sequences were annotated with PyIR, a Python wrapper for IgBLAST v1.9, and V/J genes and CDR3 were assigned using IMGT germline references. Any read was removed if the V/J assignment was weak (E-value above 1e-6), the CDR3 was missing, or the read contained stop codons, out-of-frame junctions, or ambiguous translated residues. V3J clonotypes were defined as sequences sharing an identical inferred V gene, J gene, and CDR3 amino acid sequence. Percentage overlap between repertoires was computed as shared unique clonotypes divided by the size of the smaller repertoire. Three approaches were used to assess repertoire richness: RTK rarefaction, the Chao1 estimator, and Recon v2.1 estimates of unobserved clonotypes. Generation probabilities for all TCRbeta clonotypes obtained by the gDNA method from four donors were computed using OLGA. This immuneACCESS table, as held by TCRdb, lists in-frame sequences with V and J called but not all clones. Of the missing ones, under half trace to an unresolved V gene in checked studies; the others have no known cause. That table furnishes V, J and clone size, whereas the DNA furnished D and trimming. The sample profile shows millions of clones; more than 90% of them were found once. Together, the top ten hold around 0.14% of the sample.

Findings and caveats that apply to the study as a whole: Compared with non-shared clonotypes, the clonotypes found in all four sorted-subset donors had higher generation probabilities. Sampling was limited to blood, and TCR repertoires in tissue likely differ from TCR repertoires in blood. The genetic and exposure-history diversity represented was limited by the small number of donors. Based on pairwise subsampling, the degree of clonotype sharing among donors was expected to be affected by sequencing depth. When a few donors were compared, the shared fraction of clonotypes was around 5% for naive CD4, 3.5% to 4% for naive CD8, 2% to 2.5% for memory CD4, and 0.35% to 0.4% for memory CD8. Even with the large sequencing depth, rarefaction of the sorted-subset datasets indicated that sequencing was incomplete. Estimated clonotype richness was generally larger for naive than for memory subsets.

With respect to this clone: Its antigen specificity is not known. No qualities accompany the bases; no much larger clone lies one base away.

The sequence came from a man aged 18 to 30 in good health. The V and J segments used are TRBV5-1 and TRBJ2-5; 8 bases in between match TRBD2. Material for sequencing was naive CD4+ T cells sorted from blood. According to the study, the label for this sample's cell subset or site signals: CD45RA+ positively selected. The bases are TGCGCCAGCAGACGGGGGGGAGGTGAGACCCAGTACTTC. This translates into CASRRGGGETQYF.